This T cell receptor (beta chain) was recorded in a study of T cell clonality in common variable immunodeficiency. This clone was recorded at least ten times. Its target is unknown. The CDR3 extends 3 residues past the end of the read, so its final part is completed from the germline J gene. Study conclusions and caveats: In common variable immunodeficiency, TCR beta chains reportedly carried fewer deletions and N-nucleotide insertions. Fewer TCRbeta clones were shared among CVID subjects than controls. Patient heterogeneity in the CVID cohort limited correlations between repertoire features and clinical complications.

The protocol was immunoSEQ multiplex PCR, while the TCRdb copy is restricted to in-frame clones and leaves out a portion. Singletons are absent from the sample, which has tens of thousands of clones. CVID subjects were neither ill nor on immunomodulatory or immunosuppressive medication at sampling. The junction had 3 bases not matched to a gene; V was cut back by 3 bases and J by 0 bases. The germline V gene encodes CDR1 SGHRS and CDR2 YFSETQ. CDR3 size: 16 residues. This clonotype was obtained from a human donor with common variable immunodeficiency. The sequenced sample consisted of peripheral blood mononuclear cells. The V gene is TRBV5-1, the J gene TRBJ2-6, with 7 bases matching TRBD1. CDR3 amino acids: CASSSGTASGANVLTF. The CDR3 DNA, read in part, is TGCGCCAGCAGCTCCGGGACAGCCTCTGGGGCCAACGTC. Looking up the rest from reference TRBV5-1 and TRBJ2-6 gives the full variable domain: KAGVTQTPRYLIKTRGQQVTLSCSPISGHRSVSWYQQTPGQGLQFLFEYFSETQRNKGNFPGRFSGRQFSNSRSEMNVSTLELGDSALYLCASSSGTASGANVLTFGAGSRLTVL.